A selection of T cell receptor beta chains follows, all from one sample in a study of blood T cell repertoires in COVID-19. The table came from immunoSEQ multiplex PCR; TCRdb's copy has only in-frame clones and leaves some out. Among 130,000 or so clones, roughly four fifths were seen once, and the ten largest hold 2.4%. Sequenced material: PBMCs or T cells enriched from blood (not recorded which). Source of these receptors: a man between 40 and 49 years old with acute COVID-19. CDR3s include the opening cysteine and the closing phenylalanine or tryptophan. Each record gives: V gene, D gene, clone size, J gene, CDR3 length, CDR3 DNA, CDR3 protein. The D gene is left open where the match is weak. Size is stated for part of the rows, as once, few or many counts, or as a class when the clone is expanded.

TRBV6-5	.	.	TRBJ1-2	15	TGTGCCAGCAGTCTAAACAGGTTACAATCCTATGGCTACACCTTC	CASSLNRLQSYGYTF
TRBV19	TRBD1	.	TRBJ1-5	16	TGTGCCAGTAGTATAGAAGGCCAGGGGGCCCTGTCGCCCCAGCATTTT	CASSIEGQGALSPQHF
TRBV7-3	TRBD2	.	TRBJ2-3	16	TGTGCCAGCAGCTCGGGCAGCGGGGGGGCCACAGATACGCAGTATTTT	CASSSGSGGATDTQYF
TRBV6-5	.	.	TRBJ1-2	11	TGTGCCAGTGGACTCTCTTATGGCTACACCTTC	CASGLSYGYTF
TRBV7-2	.	.	TRBJ2-5	11	TGTGCCAGCAGCCTCCAAGAGACCCAGTACTTC	CASSLQETQYF
TRBV9	.	.	TRBJ1-3	16	TGTGCCAGCAGCGTCCTACAGGCGCTCTCTGGAAACACCATATATTTT	CASSVLQALSGNTIYF
TRBV7-9	.	.	TRBJ2-2	12	TGTGCCAGCGGGCCTTCAGGCGGGGAGCTGTTTTTT	CASGPSGGELFF
TRBV9	TRBD1	.	TRBJ1-2	15	TGTGCCAGCAGCGTAGGAGGGGGCTCTAACTATGGCTACACCTTC	CASSVGGGSNYGYTF
TRBV3-1/TRBV3-2	TRBD1	.	TRBJ1-4	15	TGTGCCAGCAGCCCCTCCGGGACAGCGAATGAAAAACTGTTTTTT	CASSPSGTANEKLFF
TRBV9	TRBD2	.	TRBJ2-1	16	TGTGCCAGCAGCGCGCCGAGCGGGAGGGCCGTCAATGAGCAGTTCTTC	CASSAPSGRAVNEQFF
TRBV7-2	.	.	TRBJ1-6	14	TGTGCCAGCAGCCAAGGGACTTCCAATTCACCCCTCCACTTT	CASSQGTSNSPLHF
TRBV7-8	TRBD2	.	TRBJ2-2	16	TGTGCCAGCAGGGATAGCGGGGGGTTGCGTTCCGGGGAGCTGTTTTTT	CASRDSGGLRSGELFF
TRBV6-5	.	.	TRBJ1-2	14	TGTGCCAGCAGTTACGGGAGAAGAGACTATGGCTACACCTTC	CASSYGRRDYGYTF
TRBV20-1	TRBD1	.	TRBJ1-5	13	TGCAGTGCTAGTGGGACAGGGCCATTTCCCCAGCATTTT	CSASGTGPFPQHF
TRBV5-1	.	few	TRBJ1-3	17	TGCGCCAGCAGCCCCACTGCGGGGGGGGAAGTTGGAAACACCATATATTTT	CASSPTAGGEVGNTIYF
TRBV12-2	.	few	TRBJ2-1	16	TGTGCAAGTCGGCCTCCGACTAGCGGGTTCCACAATGAGCAGTTCTTC	CASRPPTSGFHNEQFF
TRBV27	TRBD1	.	TRBJ2-1	12	TGTGCCAGCAGGACAGGGGCGAATGAGCAGTTCTTC	CASRTGANEQFF
TRBV30	TRBD1	few	TRBJ1-2	13	TGTGCCTGGAGCCGGGACAGGCCTCGTGGCTACACCTTC	CAWSRDRPRGYTF
TRBV7-9	TRBD2	.	TRBJ2-6	17	TGTGCCAGCAGCTTAGGGGGAATAGCGGGCGGGGCCAACGTCCTGACTTTC	CASSLGGIAGGANVLTF
TRBV30	.	.	TRBJ2-1	13	TGTGCCTGGAGCCAGCAGACTCTGGATGAGCAGTTCTTC	CAWSQQTLDEQFF
TRBV4-2	TRBD2	.	TRBJ2-1	17	TGTGCCAGCAGCCAAGAAGGGCTAGCGGGACCTGAGGATGAGCAGTTCTTC	CASSQEGLAGPEDEQFF
TRBV9	TRBD1	.	TRBJ1-1	13	TGTGCCAGCAGTGGACAGGGGAACACTGAAGCTTTCTTT	CASSGQGNTEAFF
TRBV7-3	TRBD2	.	TRBJ2-3	16	TGTGCCAGCAGCTTAAGCCCTAGCGGGAACGCAGATACGCAGTATTTT	CASSLSPSGNADTQYF
TRBV18	.	.	TRBJ1-5	14	TGTGCCAGCTCACCAGACAGGAGCAATCAGCCCCAGCATTTT	CASSPDRSNQPQHF
TRBV7-8	.	.	TRBJ1-5	13	TGTGCCAGCAGCGAGGGTAGCAATCAGCCCCAGCATTTT	CASSEGSNQPQHF
TRBV28	.	.	TRBJ1-1	16	TGTGCCAGCAGTTCCTCCTCGGGACACTTGAACACTGAAGCTTTCTTT	CASSSSSGHLNTEAFF
TRBV30	.	.	TRBJ2-2	14	TGTGCCTGGAGTGAAATAGCAGACACCGGGGAGCTGTTTTTT	CAWSEIADTGELFF
TRBV5-1	TRBD1	.	TRBJ1-6	16	TGCGCCAGCAGACTCGGACAGGGGGCTGATAATTCACCCCTCCACTTT	CASRLGQGADNSPLHF
TRBV7-3	TRBD1	.	TRBJ1-1	14	TGTGCCAGCAGCTCGGGACAGGGGAGGACTGAAGCTTTCTTT	CASSSGQGRTEAFF
TRBV11-2	.	.	TRBJ1-2	13	TGTGCCAGCAGCTTTTCAAGCTCCCCGGGCTACACCTTC	CASSFSSSPGYTF
TRBV28	TRBD2	.	TRBJ2-5	16	TGTGCCAGCAGTTTGACCGGGGGGGCGGGAGAGGAGACCCAGTACTTC	CASSLTGGAGEETQYF
TRBV11-2	.	.	TRBJ2-3	12	TGTGCCAGCAGCTTTATAAGCGGTACGCAGTATTTT	CASSFISGTQYF
TRBV25-1	TRBD1	.	TRBJ1-1	15	TGTGCCAGCAGTGACGGGAGACAGGGCAACACTGAAGCTTTCTTT	CASSDGRQGNTEAFF
TRBV9	TRBD1	.	TRBJ1-2	13	TGTGCCAGCAGCGTCGACAGGGACTATGGCTACACCTTC	CASSVDRDYGYTF
TRBV9	TRBD1	.	TRBJ1-5	16	TGTGCCAGCAGAAGGGACAGGGGAAGGCCCAATCAGCCCCAGCATTTT	CASRRDRGRPNQPQHF
TRBV24-1	.	.	TRBJ2-7	13	TGTGCCACCAGTTCGGGACACTCCTACGAGCAGTACTTC	CATSSGHSYEQYF
TRBV29-1	TRBD1	.	TRBJ1-1	12	TGCAGCGTCGGGACAGCGGACACTGAAGCTTTCTTT	CSVGTADTEAFF
TRBV9	.	medium-sized	TRBJ2-1	13	TGTGCCAGCAGCGACCGGGGGAACAATGAGCAGTTCTTC	CASSDRGNNEQFF
TRBV28	.	.	TRBJ1-5	16	TGTGCCAGCGACACCGAGAGACGGGGAGGGTACCAGCCCCAGCATTTT	CASDTERRGGYQPQHF
TRBV15	.	.	TRBJ1-2	14	TGTGCCACCAGCAGGGGAAACAGGGCCTATGGCTACACCTTC	CATSRGNRAYGYTF
TRBV15	TRBD1	.	TRBJ2-7	16	TGTGCCACCAGCAGAGAAGGGACAGGGGCCACCTACGAGCAGTACTTC	CATSREGTGATYEQYF
TRBV10-3	.	.	TRBJ1-1	17	TGTGCCATCAGTGACCTACTAAATGGTCGGGGGAACACTGAAGCTTTCTTT	CAISDLLNGRGNTEAFF
TRBV28	.	.	TRBJ1-2	14	TGTGCCAGCAGTTCCCAGAGGGTTGTCTATGGCTACACCTTC	CASSSQRVVYGYTF
TRBV9	TRBD2	.	TRBJ2-3	15	TGTGCCAGCAGCCCAGGGACTAGCCGCGCAGATACGCAGTATTTT	CASSPGTSRADTQYF
TRBV12-3/TRBV12-4	TRBD2	.	TRBJ2-7	13	TGTGCCAGCAGTTTAGGACTAGCGGGGGTCCCTTTGTTC	CASSLGLAGVPLF
TRBV28	.	.	TRBJ1-2	13	TGTGCCAGCAGTGTTTACAGGGCCTATGGCTACACCTTC	CASSVYRAYGYTF